This T cell receptor (beta chain) was identified in a study of T cells expressing NK-cell markers. TCRdb derives one entry per CDR3 protein from the 5' RACE reads, leaving out DNA. In all, the sample yields 550,000 to 600,000 distinct CDR3 sequences. Germline CDR1 reads GTSNPN; CDR2 reads SVGIG (reference sequence). This CDR3 contains 14 residues. Sequenced sample: blood T cells: a sorted CD56 or NKG2C T cell subset, CD4+ or CD8+ T cells, or bulk PBMC T cells (not recorded which). This receptor was identified in a young man in good health. The chain is built from TRBV30 and TRBJ1-1; TCRdb proposes TRBD1, but this gene call is untestable without DNA. The CDR3 protein is CAWGSGGRGTEAFF.